This T cell receptor beta chain derives from a study of siplizumab effects on memory and regulatory T cells (dated by TCRdb to the late 2010s). Notes on the research overall: The study looked at the effect of siplizumab, an anti-CD2 antibody, on alloreactive T-cell subsets in allogeneic mixed lymphocyte reactions made from human PBMCs. What the study reported, not specific to this receptor: Siplizumab significantly lowered the cumulative frequency of alloreactive sequences that could be traced to unstimulated CD4+ memory T cells. Because sequences at frequencies below about 10^-5 were poorly captured, only a minor fraction of alloreactive clones could be mapped back to unstimulated subsets. Unstimulated naive T cells appeared to be more diverse than memory T cells, and naive cells seemed to make a substantial contribution to the alloresponse. Among mappable alloreactive CD4+ clones, the Treg-derived fraction averaged approximately 72% with siplizumab versus 25% to 30% in control reactions. Whether proliferating Tregs from siplizumab cultures were suppressive was not functionally confirmed. A naive or memory phenotype could not be assigned to roughly 75-96% of proliferating CD4+ or CD8+ clones.

This clone was detected many times. This receptor's antigen is unknown. No clone much larger than this one lies a single base away; base qualities are absent. Its CDR3 holds 15 amino acids, cysteine through phenylalanine. The DNA shown is the 45-base CDR3, in frame from base 1. Based on the germline V gene, the CDR1 and CDR2 sequences are SQVTM and ANQGSEA. Trimming costs V 2 bases and J 2 bases, and their ends lie 15 bases apart. The method behind the library was the immunoSEQ multiplex PCR assay. Roughly 10^5 TCR templates per sample were assayed on the deep sequencing platform. Genomic DNA extracted from sorted T cells was the material used for TCRbeta CDR3 sequencing. The authors' pipeline ran thus. The R programming language was used for the clonal analysis of the TCRbeta CDR3 data. Comparing unstimulated samples against CFSE-low samples taken after the reaction was how alloreactive CD4+ and CD8+ clones were defined. By matching sequences to the repertoires of sorted unstimulated Treg and non-Treg cells, each alloreactive CD4+ clone was assigned a regulatory or non-regulatory origin. TCRdb stores this immuneACCESS table with in-frame sequences only. Part of the clones is absent; in the studies checked, under half of the shortfall reflects unresolved V genes, and no reason is known for the rest. D and trimming were read from the DNA, whereas the V and J calls and clone size are those reported in that table. Across this sample there are fewer than 70,000 clones, with roughly 88% seen only once. The leading ten clones occupy more than 1.5% of the sample.

Sorted unstimulated T cells and proliferating T cells recovered from mixed lymphocyte reactions were subjected to TCRbeta CDR3 sequencing. Fresh whole blood from approximately ten HLA-typed healthy donors was used to isolate PBMCs. To map where alloreactive clones came from, unstimulated CD4+ regulatory T cells were FACS-sorted. The source of this sequence is a human donor in good health. The chain employs TRBV29-1 and TRBJ2-5, with TRBD1 perhaps the D gene, on 5 matching bases. Sequencing was performed on Tregs sorted from blood. CDR3 loop: CSVEPQGGLQETQYF. The DNA sequence is given as TGCAGCGTTGAACCGCAGGGTGGGCTTCAAGAGACCCAGTACTTC.